The T cell receptor (beta chain) described here comes from a study of glioma-infiltrating T cells after dendritic cell vaccination. Overall study results and limits: Patients with more pretreatment TILs had longer time to progression and survival.

Amplification used 60 V beta primers and 13 J beta primers. Here immunoSEQ multiplex PCR was the method, and the copy in TCRdb shows in-frame clones only, minus some. Among about 30,000 clones listed, more than 90% were seen once. Fresh-frozen tumor tissue and more than two years of survival data were available for all. Concerning this clone: Its antigen remains unknown.

V lost 7 bases to trimming and J lost 4 bases; unmatched junction nucleotides: 15. CDR3 size: 17 residues. Germline CDR1 reads SEHNR; CDR2 reads FQNEAQ (reference sequence). The receptor comes from a human donor with glioblastoma. V is TRBV7-9 and J is TRBJ2-1; TRBD2 agrees at 8 bases. Material: blood, obtained before dendritic cell vaccination. CDR3 bases: TGTGCCAGCACCCACAATTACCGGGGGGGCTCGTACAATGAGCAGTTCTTC. It encodes CASTHNYRGGSYNEQFF. Complete variable domain (other parts from reference TRBV7-9 and TRBJ2-1): DTGVSQNPRHKITKRGQNVTFRCDPISEHNRLYWYRQTLGQGPEFLTYFQNEAQLEKSRLLSDRFSAERPKGSFSTLEIQRTEQGDSAMYLCASTHNYRGGSYNEQFFGPGTRLTVL.